What follows are 32 T cell receptor beta chains derived from one specimen sequenced in a study of response to subunit inactivated influenza vaccine. TCRdb passed the RT-PCR reads through MiXCR, listing each CDR3 protein once. The sample lists 610,000 or so distinct CDR3 sequences; 12% to 15% were seen once. The sample here was PBMCs from blood, taken about 12 days after vaccination. Source of these receptors: a man in his forties or fifties who received an inactivated influenza vaccine.

The chain has TRBV27 and TRBJ1-5, with 8 bases matching TRBD1. This CDR3 is 16 amino acids long. The germline V gene encodes CDR1 MNHEY and CDR2 SMNVEV (reference sequence). V lost 0 bases to trimming and J lost 0 bases; unmatched junction nucleotides: 1. The CDR3 reads CASSLSGTGSNQPQHF. CDR3 in DNA: TGTGCCAGCAGTTTATCCGGGACAGGTAGCAATCAGCCCCAGCATTTT.

This clonotype has ten or more counts. The chain joins TRBV3-1 to TRBJ1-6; a possible D gene is TRBD1 (5 bases). The CDR3 runs 15 residues. Looked up from germline, CDR1 is LGHDT and CDR2 is YNNKEL (reference sequence). V dropped 6 bases and J dropped 7 bases, with 16 bases sitting between them. CDR3 protein: CASSSIRDGNSPLHF. The DNA of the CDR3 is TGTGCCAGCAGTTCAATACGGGACGGAAATTCACCCCTCCACTTT.

This clonotype was picked up many times. The chain has TRBV6-2 or TRBV6-3 and TRBJ2-1; TRBD2 matches 7 bases. J was trimmed by 2 bases and V by 7 bases; bases with no gene match: 8. CDR1 is MNHEY, CDR2 SVGEGT, per germline. The CDR3 totals 15 residues. In DNA, the CDR3 is TGTGCCAGCAAAAGGAGGGAGGGACCCTACAATGAGCAGTTCTTC. Translation: CASKRREGPYNEQFF.

A few counts support this clonotype. This chain joins TRBV7-9 and TRBJ2-3; 9 nucleotides match TRBD1. Germline CDR1 and CDR2: SEHNR and FQNEAQ (reference sequence). Trimming took 10 bases from V and 5 from J; bases not matched to a gene: 7. The CDR3 consists of 13 residues. DNA for the CDR3: TGTGCCACTTCGGGACAGGGTTTAGATACGCAGTATTTT. Encoded protein: CATSGQGLDTQYF.

This clonotype appeared a few times. The chain uses TRBV18 and TRBJ2-4, with D unresolved. Per the germline V gene, CDR1 is KGHSH and CDR2 is LQKENI. V lost 3 bases and J 5 bases, leaving 23 bases between the germline ends. This CDR3 is 18 amino acids long. The CDR3 nucleotides read TGTGCCAGCTCACCTATCCCACCGGCATCTTACGCCCAAAACATTCAGTACTTC. Translated, it gives CASSPIPPASYAQNIQYF.

This clonotype was detected ten times or more. This chain links TRBV5-1 with TRBJ2-3; D may correspond to TRBD1 or TRBD2 (5 bases each). V lost 3 bases to trimming and J lost 2 bases, with 10 bases between them. CDR3 size: 14 residues. Germline CDR1 is SGHRS and CDR2 is YFSETQ. The CDR3 region is CASSSGTDTDTQYF. As DNA, the CDR3 is TGCGCCAGCAGCTCCGGGACGGACACAGATACGCAGTATTTT.

This clonotype was recorded a few times. This chain joins TRBV5-1 and TRBJ2-1; TRBD2 aligns across 7 bases. V was pared by 1 base and J by 7 bases, with 8 bases of the junction left unmatched. The CDR3 totals 15 residues. CDR1 is SGHRS, CDR2 YFSETQ, per germline. CDR3 protein: CASSLSGGGGNEQFF. CDR3 nucleotide sequence: TGCGCCAGCAGCTTGAGCGGCGGGGGAGGGAATGAGCAGTTCTTC.

V usage is TRBV5-1 and J usage is TRBJ2-7; the match to TRBD1 covers 10 bases. The CDR3 is 15 amino acids. Germline trimming cut 4 bases from V and 3 bases from J; bases unmatched to any gene: 7. Germline assignment: CDR1 SGHRS and CDR2 YFSETQ. The CDR3 DNA is TGCGCCAGCAGCGTTGGACAGGGGGTAGGCTACGAGCAGTACTTC. Translated: CASSVGQGVGYEQYF.

This chain uses TRBV9 with TRBJ2-1; D call uncertain. This CDR3 has 13 amino acids. The germline V gene encodes CDR1 SGDLS and CDR2 YYNGEE. V lost 3 bases to trimming and J lost 10 bases, with 14 bases between them. DNA of the CDR3: TGTGCCAGCAGCGGGCTCGGTTCCGACGAGCAGTTCTTC. Translating it yields CASSGLGSDEQFF.

This clonotype was seen a handful of times. V is TRBV24-1 and J is TRBJ2-7, with 7 bases matching TRBD2. CDR3 length: 15 residues. J gave up 0 bases and V 5 bases, and 6 bases lay outside the gene matches. Germline CDR1 and CDR2: KGHDR and SFDVKD. In DNA form, the CDR3 reads TGTGCCACCAGTGCCTGGGGCGGGAGCTCCTACGAGCAGTACTTC. This encodes CATSAWGGSSYEQYF.

The table lists this clonotype with a few counts. The chain employs TRBV6-2 or TRBV6-3 and TRBJ1-2; D remains ambiguous. The CDR3 length is 11 residues. Germline V gene sequence: CDR1 MNHEY, CDR2 SVGEGT. V gave up 7 bases and J gave up 8 bases, with 11 bases separating them. The CDR3 protein is CASMALGGYTF. CDR3 bases: TGTGCCAGCATGGCTTTGGGAGGCTACACCTTC.

The rearrangement links TRBV7-2 to TRBJ2-3, with no clear D. The V and J ends lost 3 bases and 1 base respectively, with 14 bases between them. Germline values: CDR1 SGHTA, CDR2 FQGNSA. The length of the CDR3 is 16 residues. The CDR3 DNA follows: TGTGCCAGCAGCTTTTCCGCCTGGGTTGGCACAGATACGCAGTATTTT. Amino acid sequence: CASSFSAWVGTDTQYF.

The CDR3 loop is CAWNRGSTQYF. The CDR3, as DNA: TGTGCCTGGAACAGGGGGAGTACGCAGTATTTT. The chain employs TRBV30 and TRBJ2-3; 8 bases align to TRBD1. Germline assignment: CDR1 GTSNPN and CDR2 SVGIG (reference sequence). V gave up 4 bases and J gave up 8 bases; unmatched junction bases: 2. This CDR3 spans 11 amino acids.

The chain combines TRBV6-2 or TRBV6-3 with TRBJ2-1; 7 bases are a match to TRBD2. The trim removed 7 bases at V and 2 bases at J, leaving 5 bases unmatched. The CDR3 spans 14 residues. Germline V gives CDR1 MNHEY, CDR2 SVGEGT. The CDR3: CASTRDYTYNEQFF. CDR3 DNA: TGTGCCAGCACCCGGGACTATACCTACAATGAGCAGTTCTTC.

The V call is TRBV2, the J call TRBJ2-2, with 10 bases fitting TRBD1. CDR1 SNHLY and CDR2 FYNNEI come from the germline V gene. The CDR3 totals 16 residues. Trimming took 2 bases from V and 5 from J; bases not matched to a gene: 5. CDR3 DNA: TGTGCCAGCAGTGAAAGCGGGACAGGGGTAACCGGGGAGCTGTTTTTT. This sequence encodes CASSESGTGVTGELFF.

There are many counts of this clonotype. The V gene is TRBV18, the J gene TRBJ2-1; possibly TRBD2 for D (6 bases). V was cut by 1 base and J by 1 base, with 14 bases left in between. The CDR3 is 17 amino acids. Looked up from germline, CDR1 is KGHSH and CDR2 is LQKENI. The CDR3 here is CASSPRSSGPSYNEQFF. DNA of the CDR3: TGTGCCAGCTCACCACGTAGTAGCGGACCTTCCTACAATGAGCAGTTCTTC.

This chain links TRBV14 with TRBJ1-6; D remains ambiguous. V was clipped by 1 base and J by 7 bases, with 8 bases between them. The length of the CDR3 is 14 residues. Germline V gene data show CDR1 as SGHDN and CDR2 as FVKESK. The CDR3: CASSQVRKNSPLHF. The DNA for the CDR3 is TGTGCCAGCAGCCAAGTCAGAAAAAATTCACCCCTCCACTTT.

CDR3 DNA sequence: TGTGCCTGCTCAATCCAGGGCAATCAGCCCCAGCATTTT. It encodes CACSIQGNQPQHF. The chain recombines TRBV30 with TRBJ1-5, with D uncertain. The CDR3 is 13 amino acids. Trimming removed 6 bases at V and 2 bases at J, with 11 bases between. The germline V gene encodes CDR1 GTSNPN and CDR2 SVGIG (reference sequence).

This clonotype was counted between two and nine times. V usage is TRBV4-3 and J usage is TRBJ2-5; 7 bases match TRBD1. Germline CDR1 and CDR2: LGHNA and YSLEER. V was clipped by 1 base and J by 3 bases; unmatched bases: 5. The CDR3 spans 15 residues. The CDR3 DNA follows: TGCGCCAGCAGCCAAGGCCCGACAGGGAAAGAGACCCAGTACTTC. Protein product: CASSQGPTGKETQYF.

The chain employs TRBV14 and TRBJ1-4; tentative D call: TRBD1 (5 bases). Germline values: CDR1 SGHDN, CDR2 FVKESK. The V and J ends lost 4 bases and 8 bases respectively, with 23 bases between them. The CDR3 sequence is 17 residues long. The CDR3 nucleotides are TGTGCCAGCAGCCTCGGAGGGGTGACGACGATGGGCGAAAAACTGTTTTTT. Translated: CASSLGGVTTMGEKLFF. Combining the CDR3 with reference TRBV14 and TRBJ1-4 gives the whole variable domain EAGVTQFPSHSVIEKGQTVTLRCDPISGHDNLYWYRRVMGKEIKFLLHFVKESKQDESGMPNNRFLAERTGGTYSTLKVQPAELEDSGVYFCASSLGGVTTMGEKLFFGSGTQLSVL.

The rearrangement links TRBV12-3 or TRBV12-4 to TRBJ1-3; tentative D call: TRBD1 (6 bases). The CDR3 is made up of 15 amino acids. Trimming pared 6 bases from V and 4 bases from J, leaving 16 bases between. As DNA, the CDR3 is TGTGCCAGCAGAACAGGGCCCAATCTCGGAAACACCATATATTTT. Residues: CASRTGPNLGNTIYF.

This clonotype was counted only a few times. V usage is TRBV7-9 and J usage is TRBJ2-3; weak D call: TRBD2 (6 bases). This CDR3 region has 14 residues. Germline V gene lookup returns CDR1 SEHNR and CDR2 FQNEAQ (reference sequence). V was cut by 0 bases and J by 6 bases, with 10 bases left in between. The DNA of the CDR3 is TGTGCCAGCAGCTTAGCGCCTCTAGCGGATACGCAGTATTTT. It translates to CASSLAPLADTQYF.

This clonotype was seen only a few times. This rearrangement joins TRBV7-9 to TRBJ2-1; maybe TRBD2 (5 bases). The CDR3 has 15 residues. V lost 2 bases and J 5 bases, leaving 13 bases between the germline ends. CDR1 is SEHNR, CDR2 FQNEAQ, per germline (reference sequence). CDR3 in amino acids: CASSLIYKLDNEQFF. For the CDR3, the DNA is TGTGCCAGCAGCTTAATCTACAAACTAGACAATGAGCAGTTCTTC.

This clonotype was seen only a few times. This chain connects TRBV19 to TRBJ2-4; no clear D gene. CDR1 and CDR2 (germline): LNHDA, SQIVND (reference sequence). The CDR3 spans 14 residues. The V end was cut by 5 bases, the J end by 11 bases, with 19 bases between. For the CDR3, the DNA is TGTGCCAGTAGTGTACCGCCCCCCGTCGGGCTTCAGTACTTC. Encoded protein: CASSVPPPVGLQYF.

On this clonotype itself: This may stem from a read error, because a much larger clone lies one nucleotide away. Likely a read error: the CDR3 ends without its conserved phenylalanine or tryptophan. The chain joins TRBV12-3 or TRBV12-4 to TRBJ2-3; possible D gene TRBD2, 5 bases. The CDR3 spans 14 residues. V lost 5 bases to trimming and J lost 0 bases, with 9 bases between them. The CDR3: CASSTRRSTDTQYI. DNA of the CDR3: TGTGCCAGCAGTACACGGAGGAGCACAGATACGCAGTATATT.

The chain joins TRBV5-5 to TRBJ1-2, with D possibly matching TRBD1 (6 bases). Germline V gives CDR1 SGHKS, CDR2 YYEKEE (reference sequence). The ends were cut back, 0 bases at V and 4 bases at J, with 10 bases in the middle. The CDR3 sequence is 14 residues long. The CDR3 spells CASSLAGDGYGYTF. CDR3 bases: TGTGCCAGCAGCTTGGCAGGGGACGGCTATGGCTACACCTTC.

The J gene is TRBJ1-3, the V gene TRBV20-1; D is ambiguous. This CDR3 spans 13 amino acids. In germline, CDR1 is DFQATT, CDR2 SNEGSKA (reference sequence). Trimming removed 4 bases from V and 3 bases from J, with 10 bases in between. CDR3 in DNA: TGCAGTGCTATTATCCGGGGTGGAAACACCATATATTTT. Its protein product is CSAIIRGGNTIYF.

This clonotype was detected only a few times. The genes are TRBV6-6 and TRBJ2-7; D assignment may be TRBD1 or TRBD2 (5 bases each). The CDR3 covers 12 residues. CDR1 MNHNY and CDR2 SVGAGI come from the germline V gene (reference sequence). The V and J ends lost 6 bases and 2 bases respectively, with 8 bases between them. The CDR3 region is CASSGTPYEQYF. The CDR3 DNA reads TGTGCCAGCAGCGGGACCCCCTACGAGCAGTACTTC.

This clonotype was detected a few times. The V call is TRBV3-1, the J call TRBJ2-2, with D perhaps TRBD1 or TRBD2 (5 bases each). This CDR3 has 16 amino acids. V lost 4 bases, J lost 3 bases, and 15 bases lay in between. From germline, CDR1 is LGHDT and CDR2 YNNKEL (reference sequence). The CDR3 region has the DNA TGTGCCAGCAGCCTCCCCCGGGGCGCCTACACCGGGGAGCTGTTTTTT. Translated: CASSLPRGAYTGELFF. Together with reference TRBV3-1 and TRBJ2-2, the CDR3 gives the full variable domain: DTAVSQTPKYLVTQMGNDKSIKCEQNLGHDTMYWYKQDSKKFLKIMFSYNNKELIINETVPNRFSPKSPDKAHLNLHINSLELGDSAVYFCASSLPRGAYTGELFFGEGSRLTVL.

This clonotype was found a few times. This chain joins TRBV9 and TRBJ2-3, with D maybe TRBD1 (5 bases). Trimming shortened V by 4 bases and J by 2 bases, and 8 bases separated the two germline ends. The germline gives CDR1 SGDLS, CDR2 YYNGEE. This CDR3 spans 13 amino acids. CDR3 sequence reads: CASSRRDTDTQYF. The CDR3 coding sequence is TGTGCCAGCAGCCGCAGGGACACAGATACGCAGTATTTT.

DNA of the CDR3: TGTGCCAGCAGCTTAGGAAGCAGAACCTACGAGCAGTACTTC. Its translation: CASSLGSRTYEQYF. V is TRBV7-8 and J is TRBJ2-7, with unresolved D. The CDR3 consists of 14 residues. In germline, CDR1 is SGHVS, CDR2 FQNEAQ. Between the trimmed V and J ends, which lost 1 base and 2 bases, there was a span of 9 bases.

CDR3 DNA: TGTGCCAGCAATAGCGGTAACACCGGGGAGCTGTTTTTT. Its protein is CASNSGNTGELFF. This chain connects TRBV6-1 to TRBJ2-2, with D possibly matching TRBD2 (6 bases). Germline loops: CDR1 MNHNS, CDR2 SASEGT. V lost 7 bases and J 2 bases, leaving 8 bases between the germline ends. CDR3 size: 13 residues.